The 7 T cell receptor beta chains below were found in one sample sequenced in a study of T cells in Graves' hyperthyroidism and ophthalmopathy. Amplified regions were TCR beta CDR3 sequences from RNA transcripts. The HTBI primer set was used in a first-round RT-PCR of the TCR CDR3. TCRdb used MiXCR to reprocess the multiplex PCR reads, holding one entry per CDR3 protein. The data contain more than 500,000 distinct CDR3 sequences, roughly 16% of them singletons. Source material: blood. These TCRs come from a woman aged 25 to 45 with Graves' hyperthyroidism.

This clonotype was recorded at least ten times. The rearrangement links TRBV28 to TRBJ2-7; D possibly uses TRBD1 or TRBD2 (6 bases each). From germline, CDR1 is MDHEN and CDR2 SYDVKM. This CDR3 has 13 residues. Trimming cost V 6 bases and J 3 bases, with 12 bases left between them. CDR3 bases: TGTGCCAGCAGGGAGGGGGTAGTCTACGAGCAGTACTTC. Its protein is CASREGVVYEQYF.

At least ten counts were recorded for this clonotype. V is TRBV14 and J is TRBJ2-1, with D possibly being TRBD2 (6 bases). V lost 1 base and J 1 base, leaving 8 bases between the germline ends. The CDR3 runs to 15 residues. Per germline, CDR1 SGHDN and CDR2 FVKESK. CDR3 protein: CASSQGRGSYNEQFF. CDR3 bases: TGTGCCAGCAGCCAAGGGAGGGGATCCTACAATGAGCAGTTCTTC.

This clonotype has ten or more counts. The genes are TRBV28 and TRBJ2-1; D is uncertain. The CDR3 runs 11 residues. V was shortened by 6 bases and J by 8 bases, with 8 bases between the two germline ends. The germline gives CDR1 MDHEN, CDR2 SYDVKM. Here the CDR3 DNA reads TGTGCCAGCAGGTTACACTATGAGCAGTTCTTC. Protein: CASRLHYEQFF.

This clonotype turned up a few times. CDR3 DNA sequence: TGTGCCAGCAGTTTAGGGACTAGCGGGAGTAGTAAGTACTTC. Translation gives CASSLGTSGSSKYF. The chain links TRBV12-3 or TRBV12-4 to TRBJ2-5; 13 nucleotides line up with TRBD2. J gave up 12 bases and V 1 base, and 5 bases lay outside the gene matches. This CDR3 has 14 amino acids.

Note on this clonotype: Being one base from a much bigger clone, this may be a read error. V is TRBV7-2 and J is TRBJ2-1; TRBD1 is a possible D gene (6 bases). The CDR3 covers 15 residues. Germline CDR1 reads SGHTA; CDR2 reads FQGNSA. Trimming shortened V by 4 bases and J by 0 bases, and 10 bases separated the two germline ends. The CDR3 reads CASSSLGGSYNEQFF. In DNA, the CDR3 is TGTGCCAGCAGCTCTCTAGGGGGCTCCTACAATGAGCAGTTCTTC.

At least ten counts were recorded for this clonotype. V gene TRBV7-2 combines with J gene TRBJ2-7; the D gene is possibly TRBD1 (5 bases). V was pared by 1 base and J by 2 bases, with 9 bases between. Germline V gene lookup returns CDR1 SGHTA and CDR2 FQGNSA. The CDR3 contains 14 residues. The DNA of the CDR3 is TGTGCCAGCAGCTTAGTTAGACAGACCTACGAGCAGTACTTC. Translated, it gives CASSLVRQTYEQYF.

This clonotype was seen ten or more times. The rearrangement links TRBV20-1 to TRBJ2-1; TRBD2 aligns across 11 bases. Germline CDR1 DFQATT, CDR2 SNEGSKA (reference sequence). V dropped 3 bases and J dropped 6; count of bases not matched to a gene: 1. The CDR3 extends over 13 amino acids. CDR3 region: CSASGTSGNEQFF. The CDR3 region has the DNA TGCAGTGCTAGCGGGACTAGCGGCAATGAGCAGTTCTTC.